The 5 T cell receptor beta chains in this list originate from one sample, sequenced in a study of blood T cell repertoires in COVID-19. Assay: immunoSEQ multiplex PCR; the TCRdb copy retains only in-frame clones and omits some. This sample has around 310,000 clones, with around 92% found just once. The sample comprised PBMCs or T cells enriched from blood (not recorded which). Receptor source: a woman in her twenties or thirties who had recovered from COVID-19.

The chain has TRBV4-1 and TRBJ1-2, with TRBD1 matching over 11 bases. Germline V gives CDR1 MGHRA, CDR2 YSYEKL. The CDR3 contains 17 residues. J was trimmed by 7 bases and V by 4 bases; bases with no gene match: 14. CDR3 coding DNA: TGCGCCAGCAGCCCGGTCGTGAACCGGGACAGGGGGATTGGCTACACCTTC. It yields the protein CASSPVVNRDRGIGYTF.

This rearrangement joins TRBV7-9 to TRBJ2-7, with D possibly TRBD1 on 5 matching bases. Germline CDR1 SEHNR, CDR2 FQNEAQ (reference sequence). The V end was cut by 4 bases, the J end by 3 bases, with 10 bases between. CDR3 length equals 13 residues. The CDR3 nucleotides are TGTGCCAGCAGCTCTCAGGGCTACTACGAGCAGTACTTC. Its translation is CASSSQGYYEQYF.

The chain recombines TRBV9 with TRBJ2-1, with TRBD2 as a possible D gene (5 bases). Germline values: CDR1 SGDLS, CDR2 YYNGEE. CDR3 length equals 14 residues. V gave up 0 bases and J gave up 8 bases, with 12 bases separating them. The CDR3 here is CASSVAHLRDEQFF. The CDR3 coding sequence is TGTGCCAGCAGCGTAGCTCATCTGCGGGATGAGCAGTTCTTC. Drawing the rest from reference TRBV9 and TRBJ2-1, the complete variable domain is DSGVTQTPKHLITATGQRVTLRCSPRSGDLSVYWYQQSLDQGLQFLIQYYNGEERAKGNILERFSAQQFPDLHSELNLSSLELGDSALYFCASSVAHLRDEQFFGPGTRLTVL.

CDR3 in amino acids: CASSERRDQGEQFF. Written as DNA, the CDR3 is TGTGCCAGCAGTGAACGGCGGGACCAGGGTGAGCAGTTCTTC. V is TRBV6-1 and J is TRBJ2-1, with D possibly matching TRBD2 (6 bases). Germline CDR1 is MNHNS and CDR2 is SASEGT. This CDR3 is 14 amino acids long. V lost 2 bases and J 9 bases, leaving 14 bases between the germline ends.

This clone was observed a single time. The chain uses TRBV5-8 and TRBJ2-3, with 9 bases aligning to TRBD2. This CDR3 is 16 amino acids long. In germline, CDR1 is SGHTS, CDR2 YDEGEE. The V and J ends lost 5 bases and 3 bases, in that order; junction bases with no gene match: 10. The CDR3 nucleotides are TGTGCCAGCAGAATACTTGCGGGAGGGCCAACAGATACGCAGTATTTT. It encodes CASRILAGGPTDTQYF.